This TCR beta chain was identified in a study of T-cell reconstitution after alpha-beta-depleted transplantation in children. CDR3 length equals 17 residues. Germline V lookup: CDR1 LGHNA, CDR2 YNFKEQ. V lost 0 bases and J 2 bases, leaving 15 bases between the germline ends. This clonotype was observed a single time. The TCRbeta library was prepared with unique molecular identifiers. TCRdb re-called the PCR reads through MiXCR, storing one row per CDR3 protein. The sample has about 350,000 distinct CDR3 sequences, 10% to 15% seen once. The TCR sequence derives from a human donor who donated a stem cell graft to a child with Fanconi anemia. The V gene is TRBV4-2, the J gene TRBJ2-3; the D gene is possibly TRBD1 (6 bases). Sequenced material: PBMCs, taken from the stem cell graft. Here the CDR3 DNA reads TGTGCCAGCAGCCAAGATAGAAACAGGGAGATCACAGATACGCAGTATTTT. Translation: CASSQDRNREITDTQYF.